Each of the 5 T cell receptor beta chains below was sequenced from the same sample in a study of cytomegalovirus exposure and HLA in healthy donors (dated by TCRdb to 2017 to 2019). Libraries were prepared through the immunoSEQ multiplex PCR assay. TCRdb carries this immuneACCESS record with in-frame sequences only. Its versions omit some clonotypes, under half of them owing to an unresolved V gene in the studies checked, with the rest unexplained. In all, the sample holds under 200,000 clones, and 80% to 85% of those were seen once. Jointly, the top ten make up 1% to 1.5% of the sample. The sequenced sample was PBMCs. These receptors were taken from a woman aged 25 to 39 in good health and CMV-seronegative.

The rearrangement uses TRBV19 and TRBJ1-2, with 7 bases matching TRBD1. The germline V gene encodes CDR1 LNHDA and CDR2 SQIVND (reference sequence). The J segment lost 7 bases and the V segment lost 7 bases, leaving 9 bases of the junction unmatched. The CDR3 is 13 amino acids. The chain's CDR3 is CASTEGALGGYTF. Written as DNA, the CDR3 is TGTGCCAGTACGGAGGGGGCGTTAGGTGGCTACACCTTC.

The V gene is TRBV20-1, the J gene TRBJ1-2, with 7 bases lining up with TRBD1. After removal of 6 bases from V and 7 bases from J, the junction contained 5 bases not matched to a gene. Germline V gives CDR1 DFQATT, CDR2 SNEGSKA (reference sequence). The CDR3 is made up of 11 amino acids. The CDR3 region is CSASDRVGYTF. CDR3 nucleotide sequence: TGCAGTGCGTCCGACAGGGTTGGCTACACCTTC.

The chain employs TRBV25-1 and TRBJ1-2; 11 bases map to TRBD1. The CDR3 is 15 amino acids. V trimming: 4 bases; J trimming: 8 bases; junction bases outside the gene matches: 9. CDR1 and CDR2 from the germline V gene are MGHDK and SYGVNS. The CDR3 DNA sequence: TGTGCCAGCAGTGTCACCGGGACAGGGGGTTTCGGCTACACCTTC. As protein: CASSVTGTGGFGYTF.

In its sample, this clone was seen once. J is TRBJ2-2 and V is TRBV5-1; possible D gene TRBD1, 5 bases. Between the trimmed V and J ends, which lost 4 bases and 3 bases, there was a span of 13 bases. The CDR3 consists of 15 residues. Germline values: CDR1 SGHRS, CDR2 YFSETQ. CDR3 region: CASSVRVGDTGELFF. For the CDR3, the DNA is TGCGCCAGCAGCGTTAGGGTAGGGGACACCGGGGAGCTGTTTTTT.

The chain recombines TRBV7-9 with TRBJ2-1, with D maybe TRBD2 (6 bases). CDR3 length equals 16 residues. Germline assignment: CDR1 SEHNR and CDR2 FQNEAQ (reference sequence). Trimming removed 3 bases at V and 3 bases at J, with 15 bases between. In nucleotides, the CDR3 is TGTGCCAGCAGCTTCGCTAGCGCAGAACTCTACAATGAGCAGTTCTTC. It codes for CASSFASAELYNEQFF.